A single sample gave rise to the 21 T cell receptor beta chains below, sequenced in a study of blood T cell repertoires in COVID-19. Sequencing was performed with immunoSEQ multiplex PCR; in TCRdb, only in-frame clones are kept and a portion is missing. Of approximately 150,000 clones in the sample, 70% to 90% were seen once. The material sequenced was peripheral blood. All receptors derive from a human donor in a cohort sampled during active COVID-19.

The chain employs TRBV3-1 (or the pseudogene TRBV3-2) and TRBJ2-1; 8 bases align to TRBD2. The ends lost 4 bases at V and 6 bases at J; junction bases unmatched: 11. There are 16 residues in the CDR3. Germline assignment: CDR1 LGHDT and CDR2 YNNKEL (reference sequence). The CDR3 bases are TGTGCCAGCAGCCCGGCACGGTCGCTAGCGGGCAATGAGCAGTTCTTC. Protein: CASSPARSLAGNEQFF.

V is TRBV19 and J is TRBJ2-6; 8 nucleotides match TRBD1. The length of the CDR3 is 16 residues. The ends lost 5 bases at V and 2 bases at J; junction bases unmatched: 5. The germline gives CDR1 LNHDA, CDR2 SQIVND (reference sequence). The CDR3 DNA sequence: TGTGCCAGTAGTCTGACAGGGGCGGCTGGGGCCAACGTCCTGACTTTC. Translation: CASSLTGAAGANVLTF.

The chain carries TRBV29-1 and TRBJ2-1; a possible D gene is TRBD1 (6 bases). The CDR3 is 11 amino acids. Trimming shortened V by 7 bases and J by 9 bases, and 13 bases separated the two germline ends. Germline lookup yields CDR1 SQVTM and CDR2 ANQGSEA. CDR3 nucleotides: TGCAGCGCCGTACAGGGCGGTGAGCAGTTCTTC. This sequence encodes CSAVQGGEQFF.

The V call is TRBV20-1, the J call TRBJ2-1, with 10 bases matching TRBD2. The germline V gene has CDR1 DFQATT and CDR2 SNEGSKA (reference sequence). CDR3 size: 14 residues. Germline trimming cut 3 bases from V and 4 bases from J; bases unmatched to any gene: 3. The chain's CDR3 is CSASASGSYNEQFF. In DNA form, the CDR3 reads TGCAGTGCTAGTGCTAGCGGGAGTTACAATGAGCAGTTCTTC.

This chain links TRBV6-2 or TRBV6-3 with TRBJ2-1, with TRBD1 as a possible D gene (5 bases). The germline V gene has CDR1 MNHEY and CDR2 SVGEGT. The length of the CDR3 is 13 residues. Trimming cost V 5 bases and J 9 bases, with 14 bases left between them. The CDR3 spells CASSDPGYGEQFF. The CDR3 bases are TGTGCCAGCAGTGATCCAGGGTACGGTGAGCAGTTCTTC.

The chain employs TRBV6-4 and TRBJ1-1; 7 bases are a match to TRBD1. The CDR3 is made up of 19 amino acids. Germline CDR1 and CDR2: MRHNA and SNTAGT. V lost 2 bases, J lost 2 bases, and 17 bases stayed unmatched. CDR3 bases: TGTGCCAGCAGTGACCCACTACCCCAACAGGGGCCCTTAAACACTGAAGCTTTCTTT. Translated, it gives CASSDPLPQQGPLNTEAFF.

The V and J genes are TRBV6-1 and TRBJ1-6, with 12 bases aligning to TRBD1. Trimming removed 3 bases from V and 9 bases from J; junction bases left unmatched: 3. From germline, CDR1 is MNHNS and CDR2 SASEGT. The CDR3 extends over 15 amino acids. The CDR3 is CASSERDRGRSPLHF. The CDR3 DNA reads TGTGCCAGCAGTGAGCGGGACAGGGGGCGTTCACCCCTCCACTTT.

The CDR3 is CASSYSPGIGDEQFF. CDR3 DNA: TGTGCCAGCAGTTACAGCCCAGGGATTGGGGATGAGCAGTTCTTC. The chain recombines TRBV28 with TRBJ2-1, with D perhaps TRBD1 (5 bases). Trimming took off 4 bases at V and 8 bases at J, with 18 bases between the two ends. The CDR3 is made up of 15 amino acids. Germline V gives CDR1 MDHEN, CDR2 SYDVKM.

This chain joins TRBV5-5 and TRBJ2-7, with TRBD1 matching over 10 bases. Unmatched junction bases numbered 6, after V lost 4 bases and J lost 5 bases. In germline, CDR1 is SGHKS, CDR2 YYEKEE (reference sequence). CDR3 length: 14 amino acids. The DNA of the CDR3 is TGTGCCAGCAGCGTCGACAGGGGGCGCGACGAGCAGTACTTC. Protein product: CASSVDRGRDEQYF.

The CDR3 reads CASKGQDYYEQYF. In DNA, the CDR3 is TGTGCCAGCAAAGGACAGGATTACTACGAGCAGTACTTC. J is TRBJ2-7 and V is TRBV27, with 7 bases identical to TRBD1. The V gene's germline CDR1 is MNHEY and CDR2 SMNVEV (reference sequence). The CDR3 consists of 13 residues. Trimming at V came to 7 bases and at J to 3 bases, leaving 6 bases not matched to a gene.

This clone was seen just once. The CDR3 protein is CASSHDREGGQPQHF. The CDR3 region has the DNA TGTGCCAGTAGTCACGACAGGGAAGGCGGTCAGCCCCAGCATTTT. The chain joins TRBV19 to TRBJ1-5; 7 bases map to TRBD1. The CDR3 runs 15 residues. Germline V gives CDR1 LNHDA, CDR2 SQIVND (reference sequence). Losses at the gene ends were 5 bases for V and 6 bases for J; bases not matched to a gene: 10.

The DNA of the CDR3 is TGTGCCTGGAGTGTGGTCAGAAAACAGGGGGCGATTTATGGCTACACCTTC. It specifies CAWSVVRKQGAIYGYTF. The V and J genes are TRBV30 and TRBJ1-2, with 9 bases identical to TRBD1. The V and J ends lost 0 bases and 5 bases, in that order; junction bases with no gene match: 13. This CDR3 spans 17 amino acids. Per germline, CDR1 GTSNPN and CDR2 SVGIG (reference sequence).

V usage is TRBV29-1 and J usage is TRBJ2-7, with D tentatively TRBD1 (6 bases). Germline V gene data show CDR1 as SQVTM and CDR2 as ANQGSEA. This CDR3 contains 12 residues. V lost 6 bases and J 3 bases, leaving 12 bases between the germline ends. In DNA, the CDR3 is TGCAGCGTGAACAGGGATGGCTACGAGCAGTACTTC. The encoded protein is CSVNRDGYEQYF.

J is TRBJ1-5 and V is TRBV15; 8 nucleotides line up with TRBD1. J lost 6 bases, V lost 4 bases, and 5 bases had no gene match. The CDR3 is 14 residues long. Germline V gene data show CDR1 as LNHNV and CDR2 as YYDKDF (reference sequence). The CDR3 bases are TGTGCCACCAGCACAGGGGGCAGGGGTCAGCCCCAGCATTTT. Translated: CATSTGGRGQPQHF. The entire variable domain, with the rest obtained from reference TRBV15 and TRBJ1-5, is as follows: DAMVIQNPRYQVTQFGKPVTLSCSQTLNHNVMYWYQQKSSQAPKLLFHYYDKDFNNEADTPDNFQSRRPNTSFCFLDIRSPGLGDTAMYLCATSTGGRGQPQHFGDGTRLSIL.

The chain employs TRBV9 and TRBJ1-4; weak D call: TRBD1 (6 bases). Trimming left V 4 bases short and J 3 bases short, with 13 bases between. Germline lookup yields CDR1 SGDLS and CDR2 YYNGEE. The CDR3 consists of 15 residues. CDR3 DNA: TGTGCCAGCAGCCCATGGGACACATCTAATGAAAAACTGTTTTTT. Translation gives CASSPWDTSNEKLFF.

V usage is TRBV28 and J usage is TRBJ2-7; 7 positions match TRBD1. This CDR3 has 15 amino acids. Germline lookup yields CDR1 MDHEN and CDR2 SYDVKM. V lost 5 bases and J lost 3; bases outside the gene matches: 10. The CDR3 loop reads CASSPQTGFGYEQYF. In DNA form, the CDR3 reads TGTGCCAGCAGTCCACAGACAGGGTTCGGCTACGAGCAGTACTTC.

This rearrangement joins TRBV9 to TRBJ1-2; perhaps TRBD1 as D (5 bases). In germline, CDR1 is SGDLS, CDR2 YYNGEE. The CDR3 is 15 amino acids. V lost 2 bases to trimming and J lost 4 bases, with 15 bases between them. The CDR3 DNA reads TGTGCCAGCAGCGTCGGCCAGACAGCCCTCTATGGCTACACCTTC. It yields the protein CASSVGQTALYGYTF.

This chain connects TRBV7-3 to TRBJ2-3; a possible D gene is TRBD2 (6 bases). In germline, CDR1 is SGHTA, CDR2 FQGTGA. The V gene lost 0 bases and the J gene lost 3 bases, with 13 bases spanning the gap. The CDR3 runs to 16 residues. The chain's CDR3 is CASSLTAGRLTDTQYF. Written as DNA, the CDR3 is TGTGCCAGCAGCTTAACGGCAGGGAGGTTGACAGATACGCAGTATTTT.

This clone appeared once. V is TRBV15 and J is TRBJ2-7; a weak D match, TRBD1 (6 bases). The germline V gene has CDR1 LNHNV and CDR2 YYDKDF (reference sequence). The germline V and J ends were trimmed by 4 bases and 8 bases, with 18 bases remaining between them. This CDR3 has 14 amino acids. In nucleotides, the CDR3 is TGTGCCACCAGCAACCGGGACATTAACAGACAGCAGTACTTC. This codes for CATSNRDINRQQYF.

J is TRBJ1-3 and V is TRBV6-1; TRBD1 matches 7 bases. The germline gives CDR1 MNHNS, CDR2 SASEGT. Losses at the gene ends were 1 base for V and 5 bases for J; bases not matched to a gene: 8. The CDR3 spans 16 residues. CDR3 residues: CASSEGRQGIRNTIYF. CDR3 DNA sequence: TGTGCCAGCAGTGAAGGACGACAGGGTATACGAAACACCATATATTTT.

This chain uses TRBV28 with TRBJ1-4; tentatively, D is TRBD1 (6 bases). CDR3 length: 16 amino acids. Trimming shortened V by 4 bases and J by 4 bases, and 16 bases separated the two germline ends. Germline assignment: CDR1 MDHEN and CDR2 SYDVKM. This CDR3 is CASSSRQVRRNEKLFF. The CDR3 DNA follows: TGTGCCAGCAGTTCACGACAGGTACGACGTAATGAAAAACTGTTTTTT.